One and the same sample provided the 23 T cell receptor beta chains below, sequenced in a study of patients and donors after allogeneic stem cell transplantation. Each CDR3 protein gets one entry after TCRdb re-called the RT-PCR reads with MiXCR. The sample records 150,000 to 250,000 distinct CDR3 sequences, around two fifths being singletons. Sequenced sample: blood, either unsorted or a sorted T cell fraction (not recorded which). The receptor source for this set is a human donor who was either an allogeneic HSCT recipient or a stem cell or donor lymphocyte infusion donor (not recorded which). It is not recorded whose cells these are; they may come from a transplant donor.

The chain carries TRBV5-7 and TRBJ1-4, with D perhaps TRBD1 (6 bases). TRBV5-7 is sorted into the ORF group, with uncertain function. This CDR3 is 18 amino acids long. Trimming cost V 4 bases and J 0 bases, with 19 bases left between them. The CDR3 DNA reads TGTGCCAGCAGCATGGCGGGACACCCCTTTTCAACTAATGAAAAACTGTTTTTT. Residues: CASSMAGHPFSTNEKLFF.

This clonotype came up many times. This chain uses TRBV5-1 with TRBJ1-1, with D unclear. The germline V and J ends were trimmed by 0 bases and 2 bases, with 8 bases remaining between them. The CDR3 runs to 14 residues. Looked up from germline, CDR1 is SGHRS and CDR2 is YFSETQ. The CDR3 DNA reads as TGCGCCAGCAGCTTGGAGCCTAGAAACACTGAAGCTTTCTTT. It codes for CASSLEPRNTEAFF.

V gene TRBV19 combines with J gene TRBJ2-7; TRBD1 matches at 9 bases. The CDR3 loop spans 14 amino acids. The V gene's germline CDR1 is LNHDA and CDR2 SQIVND (reference sequence). The V gene end was trimmed by 7 bases and the J gene end by 6 bases; junction bases not matched to a gene: 10. Here the CDR3 reads CASTEGQGVAEQYF. The CDR3 nucleotides read TGTGCCAGTACTGAGGGACAGGGAGTCGCCGAGCAGTACTTC.

The chain recombines TRBV11-2 with TRBJ2-6, with no clear D. Per the germline V gene, CDR1 is SGHAT and CDR2 is FQNNGV. The CDR3 is 17 residues long. V dropped 4 bases and J dropped 0 bases, with 13 bases sitting between them. The DNA for the CDR3 is TGTGCCAGCAGCTCGAACAGACTGACCTCTGGGGCCAACGTCCTGACTTTC. Translated: CASSSNRLTSGANVLTF.

This clonotype was observed a single time. This chain connects TRBV7-9 to TRBJ1-5; no clear D. V shed 4 bases and J shed 3 bases, with 7 bases lying between them. The CDR3 is made up of 13 amino acids. Germline CDR1 and CDR2: SEHNR and FQNEAQ (reference sequence). DNA for the CDR3: TGTGCCAGCAGCTCCGGTTACAATCAGCCCCAGCATTTT. Amino acid sequence: CASSSGYNQPQHF.

This clonotype was observed a few times. The chain combines TRBV7-9 with TRBJ2-2; no firm D call. The CDR3 length is 12 residues. CDR1 is SEHNR and CDR2 is FQNEAQ in the germline V gene (reference sequence). Trimming took off 3 bases at V and 5 bases at J, with 4 bases between the two ends. The CDR3 bases are TGTGCCAGCAGCTTTCCGACCGGGGAGCTGTTTTTT. Protein sequence: CASSFPTGELFF.

The table lists this clonotype with a few counts. The gene calls are TRBV29-1 and TRBJ1-2, with TRBD1 as a possible D gene (5 bases). V lost 7 bases, J lost 3 bases, and 9 bases lay in between. This CDR3 has 11 residues. Germline CDR1 is SQVTM and CDR2 is ANQGSEA. The CDR3 region has the DNA TGCAGCGCACAAGGGGACTATGGCTACACCTTC. It codes for CSAQGDYGYTF.

J is TRBJ1-5 and V is TRBV5-6, with D perhaps matching TRBD1 (5 bases). V dropped 7 bases and J dropped 5 bases, with 19 bases sitting between them. The CDR3 is 15 residues long. Germline V lookup: CDR1 SGHDT, CDR2 YYEEEE. CDR3 DNA sequence: TGTGCCAGCTCCTCGAAAACCACGGGGGATCAGCCCCAGCATTTT. Amino acid sequence: CASSSKTTGDQPQHF.

Here the CDR3 DNA reads TGTGCCAGCAGTTACGGGACAGGGATTCAGCCCCAGCATTTT. Amino acid sequence: CASSYGTGIQPQHF. This sequence joins TRBV6-2 or TRBV6-3 and TRBJ1-5; TRBD1 aligns across 9 bases. The germline CDR1 and CDR2 sequences are MNHEY and SVGEGT. The CDR3 loop spans 14 amino acids. V gave up 2 bases and J gave up 6 bases; unmatched junction bases: 2.

The V gene is TRBV20-1, the J gene TRBJ1-5; no reliable D call. V was trimmed by 3 bases and J by 5 bases, leaving 17 bases between them. Germline V gives CDR1 DFQATT, CDR2 SNEGSKA (reference sequence). This CDR3 spans 15 amino acids. DNA for the CDR3: TGCAGTGCTAGCCTAGGCCCTCATGGGGATCAGCCCCAGCATTTT. Its translation is CSASLGPHGDQPQHF.

The chain employs TRBV7-9 and TRBJ1-5; D unresolved. The CDR3 contains 13 residues. The germline V and J ends were trimmed by 5 bases and 2 bases, with 7 bases remaining between them. Germline V gene data show CDR1 as SEHNR and CDR2 as FQNEAQ (reference sequence). For the CDR3, the DNA is TGTGCCAGCAGCATGGTTGGCAATCAGCCCCAGCATTTT. This gives the protein CASSMVGNQPQHF.

This clonotype has more than one count but fewer than ten. An end of the junction differs from the germline gene, which may be a read error. This chain connects TRBV9 to TRBJ1-1, with D uncertain. The germline CDR1 and CDR2 sequences are SGDLS and YYNGEE. The CDR3 has 13 amino acids. The CDR3 spells CASSDPTNAEAFF. The CDR3 nucleotides are TGTGCCAGCAGCGATCCAACGAACGCTGAAGCTTTCTTT.

The DNA for the CDR3 is TGTGCCAGCAGCGTGGGCTCATCGAACACTGAAGCTTTCTTT. It is translated as CASSVGSSNTEAFF. The genes are TRBV9 and TRBJ1-1; no reliable D call. The CDR3 length is 14 residues. Germline CDR1 and CDR2: SGDLS and YYNGEE. The V and J ends lost 2 bases and 1 base respectively, with 9 bases between them.

This clonotype came up a few times. The chain uses TRBV4-3 and TRBJ2-1, with 12 bases fitting TRBD2. The trim removed 1 base at V and 5 bases at J, leaving 6 bases unmatched. The CDR3 has 17 residues. Germline assignment: CDR1 LGHNA and CDR2 YSLEER. The CDR3 nucleotides are TGCGCCAGCAGCCAAGCCGGGACTAGCGGGCTAAACAATGAGCAGTTCTTC. Translation gives CASSQAGTSGLNNEQFF.

The V gene is TRBV5-1, the J gene TRBJ2-7; D unresolved. V gave up 4 bases and J gave up 3 bases, with 11 bases separating them. Germline assignment: CDR1 SGHRS and CDR2 YFSETQ. The CDR3 totals 13 residues. CDR3 region: CASSQEGNYEQYF. CDR3 sequence (DNA): TGCGCCAGCAGCCAAGAAGGGAACTACGAGCAGTACTTC.

This clonotype was observed a handful of times. This sequence joins TRBV3-1 and TRBJ1-5; D ambiguous. The CDR3 runs to 13 residues. The ends were cut back, 0 bases at V and 1 base at J, with 1 base in the middle. Germline CDR1 reads LGHDT; CDR2 reads YNNKEL (reference sequence). CDR3: CASSQDSNQPQHF. The CDR3 DNA sequence: TGTGCCAGCAGCCAAGACAGCAATCAGCCCCAGCATTTT.

There are a few counts of this clonotype. CDR3 DNA sequence: TGCAGCGTTGAAGGGAGGAGGGCAGCTTTCTTT. Its protein is CSVEGRRAAFF. The chain couples TRBV29-1 to TRBJ1-1; the D is unclear. There are 11 residues in the CDR3. Per the germline V gene, CDR1 is SQVTM and CDR2 is ANQGSEA. V was trimmed by 1 base and J by 10 bases, leaving 10 bases between them.

This clonotype was detected only a few times. As DNA, the CDR3 is TGTGCCAGTACCATAGCGGAGTTCACAGATACGCAGTATTTT. As protein: CASTIAEFTDTQYF. The chain has TRBV19 and TRBJ2-3, with D possibly being TRBD2 (6 bases). Germline CDR1 LNHDA, CDR2 SQIVND (reference sequence). Trimming shortened V by 7 bases and J by 2 bases, and 13 bases separated the two germline ends. The CDR3 is made up of 14 amino acids.

This clonotype was seen more than once but under ten times. The V and J genes are TRBV6-6 and TRBJ1-1; D might be TRBD1 (6 bases). Germline CDR1 and CDR2: MNHNY and SVGAGI (reference sequence). The CDR3 is made up of 13 amino acids. Trimming pared 4 bases from V and 6 bases from J, leaving 12 bases between. The CDR3 region has the DNA TGTGCCAGCAGTTCTACAGGGAGGCCTGAAGCTTTCTTT. It specifies CASSSTGRPEAFF.

The sample holds one count of this clonotype. The gene calls are TRBV5-1 and TRBJ2-3, with a tentative D call TRBD2 (5 bases). CDR1 and CDR2 (germline): SGHRS, YFSETQ. The CDR3 runs to 16 residues. V gave up 4 bases and J gave up 0 bases, with 15 bases separating them. CDR3 residues: CASSPQVGGSTDTQYF. CDR3 in DNA: TGCGCCAGCAGCCCCCAGGTTGGCGGGAGCACAGATACGCAGTATTTT.

The J gene is TRBJ1-5, the V gene TRBV15; D is unresolved. The V gene's germline CDR1 is LNHNV and CDR2 YYDKDF (reference sequence). The V and J ends lost 1 base and 0 bases respectively, with 10 bases between them. The CDR3 extends over 16 amino acids. This CDR3 reads CATSRGGGNSNQPQHF. In DNA form, the CDR3 reads TGTGCCACCAGCAGAGGCGGAGGGAATAGCAATCAGCCCCAGCATTTT. The full variable domain, completed using reference TRBV15 and TRBJ1-5, is DAMVIQNPRYQVTQFGKPVTLSCSQTLNHNVMYWYQQKSSQAPKLLFHYYDKDFNNEADTPDNFQSRRPNTSFCFLDIRSPGLGDTAMYLCATSRGGGNSNQPQHFGDGTRLSIL.

This clonotype showed up just a few times. The chain uses TRBV25-1 and TRBJ1-2; 7 bases line up with TRBD1. The junction had 5 bases not matched to a gene; V was cut back by 5 bases and J by 2 bases. Germline V CDR1 and CDR2: MGHDK, SYGVNS. CDR3 size: 14 residues. The CDR3 DNA is TGTGCCAGCAGTCACAGGGGCCTAAACTATGGCTACACCTTC. Protein sequence: CASSHRGLNYGYTF.

This clonotype turned up a few times. The gene calls are TRBV5-1 and TRBJ2-7; the D gene is possibly TRBD1 (5 bases). Germline CDR1 and CDR2: SGHRS and YFSETQ. The CDR3 consists of 14 residues. Trimming shortened V by 4 bases and J by 5 bases, and 16 bases separated the two germline ends. The CDR3 DNA follows: TGCGCCAGCAGCAAGGACAAGGTAGTACACGAGCAGTACTTC. Protein: CASSKDKVVHEQYF.